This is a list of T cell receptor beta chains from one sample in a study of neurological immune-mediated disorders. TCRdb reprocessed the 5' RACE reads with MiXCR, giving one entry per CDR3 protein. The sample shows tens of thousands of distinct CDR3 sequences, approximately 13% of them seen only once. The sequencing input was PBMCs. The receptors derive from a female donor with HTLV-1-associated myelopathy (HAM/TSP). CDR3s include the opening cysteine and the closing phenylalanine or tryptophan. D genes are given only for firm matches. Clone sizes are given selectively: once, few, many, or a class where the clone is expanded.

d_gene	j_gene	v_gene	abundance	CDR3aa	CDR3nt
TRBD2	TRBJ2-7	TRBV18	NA	CASSPGLAGFYEQYF	TGTGCCAGCTCACCTGGACTAGCGGGCTTTTATGAGCAGTACTTC
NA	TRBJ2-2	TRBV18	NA	CASSGGETNTGELFF	TGTGCCAGCTCCGGGGGAGAAACGAACACCGGGGAGCTGTTTTTT
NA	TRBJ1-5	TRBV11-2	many	CASSLWRQGSNQPQHF	TGTGCCAGCAGCTTATGGCGGCAGGGAAGCAATCAGCCCCAGCATTTT
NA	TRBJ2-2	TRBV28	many	CASSSPGTNTGELFF	TGTGCCAGCAGTTCCCCGGGAACGAACACCGGGGAGCTGTTTTTT
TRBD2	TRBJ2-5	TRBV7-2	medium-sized	CASLRGSGGEQETQYF	TGTGCCAGTCTGCGGGGTAGCGGGGGGGAACAAGAGACCCAGTACTTC
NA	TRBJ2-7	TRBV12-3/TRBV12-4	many	CASSFPLSEQYF	TGTGCCAGCAGTTTTCCCCTCTCCGAGCAGTACTTC
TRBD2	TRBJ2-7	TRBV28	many	CASSSSGGALEQYF	TGTGCCAGCAGCTCTAGCGGGGGGGCTCTCGAGCAGTACTTC
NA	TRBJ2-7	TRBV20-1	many	CSARKKYLEEPDLEQYF	TGCAGTGCAAGAAAAAAATACCTTGAGGAGCCGGATCTCGAGCAGTACTTC
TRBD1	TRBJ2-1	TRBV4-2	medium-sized	CASSRSGRRAGGIDEQFF	TGTGCCAGCAGCCGGTCGGGGAGAAGGGCAGGGGGTATCGATGAGCAGTTCTTC
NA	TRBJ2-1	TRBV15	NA	CATSRDRWESEQFF	TGTGCTACCAGCAGAGATCGATGGGAATCCGAGCAGTTCTTC
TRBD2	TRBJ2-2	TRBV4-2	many	CASSQAGLVMNTGELFF	TGTGCCAGCAGCCAAGCGGGACTAGTGATGAACACCGGGGAGCTGTTTTTT
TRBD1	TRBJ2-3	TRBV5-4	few	CASSLETGTGGAADTQYF	TGTGCCAGCAGCTTGGAGACCGGGACAGGGGGCGCAGCAGATACGCAGTATTTT
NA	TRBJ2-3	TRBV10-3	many	CAITPGSTDTQYF	TGTGCCATCACGCCAGGGTCCACAGATACGCAGTATTTT
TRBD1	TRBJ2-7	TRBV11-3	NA	CASRLGQANEQYF	TGCGCCAGCAGATTGGGACAGGCTAACGAGCAGTACTTC
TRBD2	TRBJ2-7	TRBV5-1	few	CASRKTSGGAETYEQYF	TGCGCCAGCAGGAAAACTAGCGGGGGCGCCGAAACCTACGAGCAGTACTTC
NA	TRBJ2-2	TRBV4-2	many	CASSQTVTVPLNTGELFF	TGTGCCAGCAGCCAAACCGTGACGGTCCCACTTAACACCGGGGAGCTGTTTTTT
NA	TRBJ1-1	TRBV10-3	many	CAIRDSAALEAFF	TGTGCCATCCGCGACAGCGCTGCCCTTGAAGCTTTCTTT
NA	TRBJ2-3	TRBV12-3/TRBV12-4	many	CASSAGQWDTDTQYF	TGTGCCAGCAGCGCCGGACAGTGGGACACAGATACGCAGTATTTT
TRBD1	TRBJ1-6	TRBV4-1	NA	CASAGQDLGINSPLHF	TGCGCCAGCGCGGGACAGGACCTCGGTATTAATTCACCCCTCCACTTT
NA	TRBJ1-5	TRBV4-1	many	CASSQQIHSNQPQHF	TGCGCCAGCAGCCAGCAGATACATAGCAATCAGCCCCAGCATTTT
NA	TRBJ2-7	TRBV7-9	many	CASSLDTDYSKQYF	TGTGCCAGCAGCTTAGATACGGACTATAGTAAGCAGTACTTC
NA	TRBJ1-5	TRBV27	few	CASSLIGGPFFSQPQHF	TGTGCCAGCAGTTTGATAGGGGGACCATTCTTCTCTCAGCCCCAGCATTTT
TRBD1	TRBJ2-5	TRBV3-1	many	CASSHTGGLETQYF	TGTGCCAGCAGCCATACAGGGGGCTTAGAGACCCAGTACTTC
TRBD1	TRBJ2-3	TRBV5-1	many	CASSGGQGADTQYF	TGCGCCAGCAGTGGGGGACAGGGGGCAGATACGCAGTATTTT
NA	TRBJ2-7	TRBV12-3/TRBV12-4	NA	CASSDQGPQEQYF	TGTGCCAGCAGTGACCAGGGACCTCAGGAGCAGTACTTC